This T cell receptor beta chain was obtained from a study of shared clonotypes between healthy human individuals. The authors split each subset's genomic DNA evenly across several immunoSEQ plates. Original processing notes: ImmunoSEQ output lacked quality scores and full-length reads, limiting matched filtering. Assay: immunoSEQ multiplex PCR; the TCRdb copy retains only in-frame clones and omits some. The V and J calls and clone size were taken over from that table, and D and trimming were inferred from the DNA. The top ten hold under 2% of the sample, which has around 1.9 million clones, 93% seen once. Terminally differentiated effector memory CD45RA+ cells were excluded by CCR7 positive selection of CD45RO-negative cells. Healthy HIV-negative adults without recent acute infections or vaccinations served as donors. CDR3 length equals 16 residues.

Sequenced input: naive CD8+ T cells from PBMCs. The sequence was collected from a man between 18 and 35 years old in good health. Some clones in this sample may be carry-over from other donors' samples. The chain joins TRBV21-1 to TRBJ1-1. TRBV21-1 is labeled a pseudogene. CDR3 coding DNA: TGTGCCAGCAGCAAAGGGGTCCCGGGTCGGTACACTGAAGCTTTCTTT. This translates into CASSKGVPGRYTEAFF.